Sequencing of this TCR beta chain was carried out in a study of blood T cells in healthy people across ages. Primers used in a second PCR of roughly 6 to 11 cycles were a sample-barcoded 5' primer and a J-beta primer mix. TCRdb analysed the 5' RACE reads with MiXCR anew, one entry per CDR3 protein. The table records about 290,000 distinct CDR3 sequences, 27% of them present only once. V lost 0 bases and J lost 6; bases outside the gene matches: 18. This CDR3 has 19 amino acids. Germline V CDR1 and CDR2: LNHNV, YYDKDF (reference sequence). In this sample, this clonotype turned up many times. The gene calls are TRBV15 and TRBJ2-7, with 9 bases aligning to TRBD2. Sequenced: blood. The TCR was taken from a woman aged 70-85 years in good health. The CDR3 sequence is CATSRERLADYGSVFEQYF. The CDR3 DNA sequence: TGTGCCACCAGCAGAGAGCGACTAGCGGATTACGGATCTGTCTTCGAGCAGTACTTC.